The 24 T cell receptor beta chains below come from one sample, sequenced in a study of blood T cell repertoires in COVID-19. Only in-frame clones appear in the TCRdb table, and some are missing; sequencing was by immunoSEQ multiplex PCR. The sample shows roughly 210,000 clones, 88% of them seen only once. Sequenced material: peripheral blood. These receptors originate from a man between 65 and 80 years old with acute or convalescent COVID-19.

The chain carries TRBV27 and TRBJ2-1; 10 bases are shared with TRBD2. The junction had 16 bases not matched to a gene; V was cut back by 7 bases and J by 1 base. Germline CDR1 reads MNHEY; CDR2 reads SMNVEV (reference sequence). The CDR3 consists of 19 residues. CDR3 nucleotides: TGTGCCAGCACCTCGCAAGGGGGCCGAGCGGGAGGGTCCTACAATGAGCAGTTCTTC. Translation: CASTSQGGRAGGSYNEQFF.

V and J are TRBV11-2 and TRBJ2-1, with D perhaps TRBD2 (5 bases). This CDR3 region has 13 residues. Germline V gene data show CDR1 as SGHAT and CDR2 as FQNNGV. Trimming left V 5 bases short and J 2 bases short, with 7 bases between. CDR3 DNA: TGTGCCAGCAGCGGGAGAACCTACAATGAGCAGTTCTTC. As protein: CASSGRTYNEQFF. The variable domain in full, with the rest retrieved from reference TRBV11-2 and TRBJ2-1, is EAGVAQSPRYKIIEKRQSVAFWCNPISGHATLYWYQQILGQGPKLLIQFQNNGVVDDSQLPKDRFSAERLKGVDSTLKIQPAKLEDSAVYLCASSGRTYNEQFFGPGTRLTVL.

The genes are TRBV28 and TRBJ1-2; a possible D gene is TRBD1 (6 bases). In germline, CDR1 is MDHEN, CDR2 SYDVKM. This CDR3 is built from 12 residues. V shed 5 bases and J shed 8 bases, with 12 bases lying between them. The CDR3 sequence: CASSAGDLGYTF. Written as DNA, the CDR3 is TGTGCCAGCAGTGCAGGGGACCTCGGCTACACCTTC.

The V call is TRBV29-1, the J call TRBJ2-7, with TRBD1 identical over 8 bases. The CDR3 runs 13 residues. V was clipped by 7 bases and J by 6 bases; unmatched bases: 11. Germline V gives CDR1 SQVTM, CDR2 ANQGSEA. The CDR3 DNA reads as TGCAGCGCGGAGAGCGACAGGGGCGGCGAGCAGTACTTC. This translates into CSAESDRGGEQYF.

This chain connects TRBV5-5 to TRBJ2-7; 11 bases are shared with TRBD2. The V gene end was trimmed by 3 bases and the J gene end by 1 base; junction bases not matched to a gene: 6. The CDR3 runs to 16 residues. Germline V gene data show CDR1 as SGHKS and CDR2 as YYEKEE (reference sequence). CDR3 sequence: CASSSTGTSGSYEQYF. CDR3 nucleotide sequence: TGTGCCAGCAGCTCTACCGGGACTAGCGGTTCCTACGAGCAGTACTTC.

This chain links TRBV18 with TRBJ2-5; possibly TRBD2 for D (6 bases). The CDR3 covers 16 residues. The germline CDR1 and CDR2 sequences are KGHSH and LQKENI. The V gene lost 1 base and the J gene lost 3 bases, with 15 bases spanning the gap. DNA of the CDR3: TGTGCCAGCTCACCACGAACGGGAGTGGAAGAAGAGACCCAGTACTTC. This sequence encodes CASSPRTGVEEETQYF.

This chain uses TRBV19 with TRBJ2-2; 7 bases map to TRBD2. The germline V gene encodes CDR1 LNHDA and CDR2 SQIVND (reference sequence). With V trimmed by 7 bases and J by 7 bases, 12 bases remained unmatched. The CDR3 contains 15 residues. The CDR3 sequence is CASTTGQAGIGELFF. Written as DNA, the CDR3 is TGTGCCAGTACTACCGGACAAGCGGGGATCGGGGAGCTGTTTTTT.

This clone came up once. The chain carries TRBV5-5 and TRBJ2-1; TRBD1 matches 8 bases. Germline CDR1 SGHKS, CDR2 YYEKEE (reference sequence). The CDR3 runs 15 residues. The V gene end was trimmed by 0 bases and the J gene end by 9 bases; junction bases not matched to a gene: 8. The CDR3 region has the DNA TGTGCCAGCAGCTTGGCCCGGACAGGGTACGGTGAGCAGTTCTTC. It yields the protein CASSLARTGYGEQFF.

The CDR3 loop is CASSRQGRETQYF. DNA of the CDR3: TGCGCCAGCAGCCGACAGGGCCGTGAGACCCAGTACTTC. The V call is TRBV5-1, the J call TRBJ2-5, with TRBD1 matching over 7 bases. There are 13 residues in the CDR3. From germline, CDR1 is SGHRS and CDR2 YFSETQ. J was trimmed by 5 bases and V by 4 bases; bases with no gene match: 5.

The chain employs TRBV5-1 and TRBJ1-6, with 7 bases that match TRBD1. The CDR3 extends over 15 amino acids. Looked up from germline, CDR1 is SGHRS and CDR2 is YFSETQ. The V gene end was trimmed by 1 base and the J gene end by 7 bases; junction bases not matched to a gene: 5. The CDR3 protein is CASSLTGAGNSPLHF. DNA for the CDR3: TGCGCCAGCAGCTTGACAGGGGCGGGGAATTCACCCCTCCACTTT.

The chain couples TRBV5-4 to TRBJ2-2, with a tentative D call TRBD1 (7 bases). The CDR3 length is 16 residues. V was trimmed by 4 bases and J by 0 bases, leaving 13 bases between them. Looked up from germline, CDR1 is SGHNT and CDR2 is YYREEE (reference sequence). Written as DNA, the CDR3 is TGTGCCAGCAGCCCGGGGGACAGAACGAACACCGGGGAGCTGTTTTTT. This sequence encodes CASSPGDRTNTGELFF.

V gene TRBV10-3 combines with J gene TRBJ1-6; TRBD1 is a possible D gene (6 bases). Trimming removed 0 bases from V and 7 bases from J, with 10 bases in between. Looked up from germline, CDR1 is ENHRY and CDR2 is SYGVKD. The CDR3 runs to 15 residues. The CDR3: CAISESTGLNSPLHF. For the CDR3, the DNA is TGTGCCATCAGTGAGTCGACAGGCTTGAATTCACCCCTCCACTTT.

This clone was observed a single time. CDR3 DNA: TGTGCCAGCAGCAAAACTCTTGGGAATCAGGGGCGAGACACCGGGGAGCTGTTTTTT. This translates into CASSKTLGNQGRDTGELFF. This chain uses TRBV21-1 with TRBJ2-2; TRBD1, the D gene given by the table, was not confirmed from the DNA. TRBV21-1 is classified as a pseudogene. The CDR3 is 19 residues long.

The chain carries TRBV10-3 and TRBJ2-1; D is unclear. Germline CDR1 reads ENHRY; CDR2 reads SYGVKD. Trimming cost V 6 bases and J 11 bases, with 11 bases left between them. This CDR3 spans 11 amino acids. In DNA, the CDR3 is TGTGCCATCAGCGTAGAAAGTCAGCAGTTCTTC. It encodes CAISVESQQFF.

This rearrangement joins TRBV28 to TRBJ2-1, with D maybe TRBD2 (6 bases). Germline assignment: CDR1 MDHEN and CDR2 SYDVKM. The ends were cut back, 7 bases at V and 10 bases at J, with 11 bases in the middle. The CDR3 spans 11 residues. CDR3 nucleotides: TGTGCCAGCACCCGGGAGAAGGAGCAGTTCTTC. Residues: CASTREKEQFF.

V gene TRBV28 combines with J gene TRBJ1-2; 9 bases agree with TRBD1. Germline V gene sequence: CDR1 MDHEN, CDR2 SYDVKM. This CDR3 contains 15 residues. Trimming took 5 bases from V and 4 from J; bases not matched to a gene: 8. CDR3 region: CASSATGGSGYGYTF. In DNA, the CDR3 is TGTGCCAGCAGTGCTACAGGGGGCAGCGGCTATGGCTACACCTTC.

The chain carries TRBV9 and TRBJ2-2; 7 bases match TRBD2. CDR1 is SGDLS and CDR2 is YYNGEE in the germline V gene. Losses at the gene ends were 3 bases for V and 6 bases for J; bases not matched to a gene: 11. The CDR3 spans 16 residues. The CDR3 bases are TGTGCCAGCAGCGGACGACTAGCTAACTCCGCCGGGGAGCTGTTTTTT. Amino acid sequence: CASSGRLANSAGELFF.

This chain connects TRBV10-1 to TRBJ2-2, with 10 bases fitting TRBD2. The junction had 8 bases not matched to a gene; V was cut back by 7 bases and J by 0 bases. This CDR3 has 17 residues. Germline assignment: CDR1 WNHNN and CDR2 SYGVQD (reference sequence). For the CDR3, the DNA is TGCGCCAGCACCACGGGACTAGCGTTCGCGAACACCGGGGAGCTGTTTTTT. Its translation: CASTTGLAFANTGELFF.

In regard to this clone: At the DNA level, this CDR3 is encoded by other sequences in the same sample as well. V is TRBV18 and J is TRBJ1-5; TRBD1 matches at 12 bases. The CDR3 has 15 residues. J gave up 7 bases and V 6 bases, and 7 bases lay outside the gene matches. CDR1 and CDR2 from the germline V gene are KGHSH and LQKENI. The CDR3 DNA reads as TGTGCCAGCTCTCCGGGACAGGGGGCAGGGCAGCCCCAGCATTTT. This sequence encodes CASSPGQGAGQPQHF. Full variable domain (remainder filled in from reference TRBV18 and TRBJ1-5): NAGVMQNPRHLVRRRGQEARLRCSPMKGHSHVYWYRQLPEEGLKFMVYLQKENIIDESGMPKERFSAEFPKEGPSILRIQQVVRGDSAAYFCASSPGQGAGQPQHFGDGTRLSIL.

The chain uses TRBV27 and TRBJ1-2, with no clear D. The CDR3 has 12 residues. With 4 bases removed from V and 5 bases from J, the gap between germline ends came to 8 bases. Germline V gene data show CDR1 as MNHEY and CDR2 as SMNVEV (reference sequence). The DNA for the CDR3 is TGTGCCAGCAGTTCAAGGGAGTATGGCTACACCTTC. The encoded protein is CASSSREYGYTF.

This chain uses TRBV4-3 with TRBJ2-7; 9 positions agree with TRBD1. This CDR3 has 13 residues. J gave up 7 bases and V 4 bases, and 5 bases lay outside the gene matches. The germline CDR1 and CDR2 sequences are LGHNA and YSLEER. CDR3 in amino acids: CASSRGQGGEQYF. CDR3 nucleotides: TGCGCCAGCAGCCGGGGACAGGGTGGAGAGCAGTACTTC.

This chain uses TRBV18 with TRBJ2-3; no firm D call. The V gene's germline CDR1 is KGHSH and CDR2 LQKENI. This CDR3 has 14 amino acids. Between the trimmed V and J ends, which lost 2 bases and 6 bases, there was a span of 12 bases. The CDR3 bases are TGTGCCAGCTCACCAAGGCCGGAGTTGGATACGCAGTATTTT. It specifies CASSPRPELDTQYF.

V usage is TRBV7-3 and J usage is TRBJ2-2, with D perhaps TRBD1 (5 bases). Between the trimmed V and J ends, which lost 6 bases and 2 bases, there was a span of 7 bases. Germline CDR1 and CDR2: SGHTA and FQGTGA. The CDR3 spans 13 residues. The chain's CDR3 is CASRGRNTGELFF. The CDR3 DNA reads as TGTGCCAGCAGGGGGCGAAACACCGGGGAGCTGTTTTTT. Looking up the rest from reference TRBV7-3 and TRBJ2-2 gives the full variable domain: GAGVSQTPSNKVTEKGKYVELRCDPISGHTALYWYRQSLGQGPEFLIYFQGTGAADDSGLPNDRFFAVRPEGSVSTLKIQRTERGDSAVYLCASRGRNTGELFFGEGSRLTVL.

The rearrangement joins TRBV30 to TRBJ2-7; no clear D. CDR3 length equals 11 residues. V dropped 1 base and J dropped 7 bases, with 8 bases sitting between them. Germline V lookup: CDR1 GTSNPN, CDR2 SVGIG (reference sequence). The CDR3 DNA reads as TGTGCCTGGAGTGGTTCGGTAGAGCAGTACTTC. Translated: CAWSGSVEQYF. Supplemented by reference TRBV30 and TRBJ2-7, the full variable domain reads SQTIHQWPATLVQPVGSPLSLECTVEGTSNPNLYWYRQAAGRGLQLLFYSVGIGQISSEVPQNLSASRPQDRQFILSSKKLLLSDSGFYLCAWSGSVEQYFGPGTRLTVT.